The present T cell receptor beta chain was sequenced within a study of post-analysis software for immune sequencing data. Study information: Both relapsing-remitting and secondary progressive multiple sclerosis featured among the disease courses, as did progressive-relapsing multiple sclerosis. Whole-study findings and limits: Versus controls, multiple sclerosis patients showed significantly lower diversity (normalized Chao1). A handful of TRBV segments were significantly more frequent in patients than in controls. TRBV5-6, TRBV5-1 and TRBV20-1 were among these segments.

Unique molecular identifiers had been added to the TCR beta cDNA libraries. The yield from about 1 to 10 million T cells was roughly 500,000 cDNA molecules in total. TCRdb passed the PCR reads through MiXCR, listing each CDR3 protein once. Here the sample spans approximately 360,000 distinct CDR3 sequences, about a third being singletons. This clonotype showed up just once. What it recognizes is unknown. This CDR3 has 12 residues. Trimming removed 4 bases from V and 14 bases from J; junction bases left unmatched: 8. The chain combines TRBV12-3 or TRBV12-4 with TRBJ2-3; 8 nucleotides align to TRBD2. The receptor was isolated from a girl aged 10-17 years with multiple sclerosis. Sample: blood. CDR3 in amino acids: CASSSGGGRGYF. The DNA for the CDR3 is TGTGCCAGCAGTTCCGGGGGGGGGCGCGGGTATTTT.